This T cell receptor (beta chain) was sequenced during a study of control samples from healthy donors and cancer patients. This clone was observed a few times. The method was immunoSEQ multiplex PCR; TCRdb's version includes in-frame clones alone and lacks a portion of them. The sample includes some 120,000 clones, roughly 87% seen only once; the top ten take approximately 9%. Germline lookup yields CDR1 MNHNS and CDR2 SASEGT. The CDR3 has 14 residues. Trimming took off 3 bases at V and 7 bases at J, with 12 bases between the two ends. The chain couples TRBV6-1 to TRBJ1-4; D uncertain. This TCR came from a man aged 35-49 years in good health. Specimen: blood. The CDR3 DNA follows: TGTGCCAGCAGTGATAACCAGTCTATTGAAAAACTGTTTTTT. Encoded protein: CASSDNQSIEKLFF.